This T cell receptor (beta chain) was sequenced in a study of blood T cell repertoires in COVID-19. Turning to the study itself: The United States, Italy and Spain supplied acute and convalescent COVID-19 samples. PBMCs, B-cell-depleted T cells, or T cells were the source of the cDNA or gDNA that made up the material.

In the original analysis: Amplification with reference gene primers provided the estimates of nucleated cell counts. TCRdb keeps only in-frame clones here, not all; method: immunoSEQ multiplex PCR. Clone size and V and J calls were adopted from that table, with D and trimming inferred from the DNA. Seen here are approximately 150,000 clones, about 86% observed once, and the top ten hold more than 6.5%. This CDR3 region has 14 residues. CDR1 MDHEN and CDR2 SYDVKM come from the germline V gene. V lost 2 bases, J lost 5 bases, and 9 bases lay in between. The sequenced sample was peripheral blood. The chain employs TRBV28 and TRBJ1-4, with D tentatively TRBD1 (5 bases). The TCR originated in a woman in her forties or fifties with active or convalescent COVID-19. The chain's CDR3 is CASSLRQGNEKLFF. CDR3 nucleotide sequence: TGTGCCAGCAGTTTACGGCAGGGCAATGAAAAACTGTTTTTT.